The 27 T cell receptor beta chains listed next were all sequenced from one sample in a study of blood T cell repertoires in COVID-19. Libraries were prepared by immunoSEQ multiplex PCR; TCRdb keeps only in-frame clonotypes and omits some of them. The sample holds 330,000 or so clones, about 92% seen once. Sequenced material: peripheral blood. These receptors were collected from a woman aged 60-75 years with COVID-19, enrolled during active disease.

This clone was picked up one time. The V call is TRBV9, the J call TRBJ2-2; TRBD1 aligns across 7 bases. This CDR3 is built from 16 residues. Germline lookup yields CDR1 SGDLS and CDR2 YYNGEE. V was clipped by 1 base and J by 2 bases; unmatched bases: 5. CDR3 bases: TGTGCCAGCAGCGTACTCGGGACAGTTAACACCGGGGAGCTGTTTTTT. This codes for CASSVLGTVNTGELFF.

CDR3 loop: CSVVQATEAFF. The DNA of the CDR3 is TGCAGCGTTGTCCAGGCCACTGAAGCTTTCTTT. The chain recombines TRBV29-1 with TRBJ1-1; D is ambiguous. Germline CDR1 and CDR2: SQVTM and ANQGSEA. There are 11 residues in the CDR3. Trimming removed 4 bases at V and 4 bases at J, with 7 bases between.

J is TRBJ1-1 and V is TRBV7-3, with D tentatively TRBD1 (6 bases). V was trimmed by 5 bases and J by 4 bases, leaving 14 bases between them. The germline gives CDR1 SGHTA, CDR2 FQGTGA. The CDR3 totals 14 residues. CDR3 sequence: CASSPQGGGTEAFF. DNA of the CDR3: TGTGCCAGCAGCCCCCAGGGAGGGGGCACTGAAGCTTTCTTT.

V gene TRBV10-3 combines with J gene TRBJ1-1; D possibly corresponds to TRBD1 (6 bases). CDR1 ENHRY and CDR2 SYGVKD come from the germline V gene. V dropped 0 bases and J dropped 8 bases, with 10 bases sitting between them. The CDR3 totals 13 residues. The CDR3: CAISESTQGEAFF. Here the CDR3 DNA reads TGTGCCATCAGTGAGTCGACTCAGGGGGAAGCTTTCTTT.

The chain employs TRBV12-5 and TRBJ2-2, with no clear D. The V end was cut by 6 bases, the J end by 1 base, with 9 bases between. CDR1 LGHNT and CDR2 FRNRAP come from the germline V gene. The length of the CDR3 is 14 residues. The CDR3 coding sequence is TGTGCTAGTGGCTATCACCAGAACACCGGGGAGCTGTTTTTT. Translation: CASGYHQNTGELFF.

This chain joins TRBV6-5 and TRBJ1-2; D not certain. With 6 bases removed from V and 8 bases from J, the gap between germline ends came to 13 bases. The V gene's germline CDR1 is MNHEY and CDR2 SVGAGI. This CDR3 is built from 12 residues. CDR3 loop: CASRNQAGGYTF. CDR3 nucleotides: TGTGCCAGCAGAAATCAGGCGGGCGGCTACACCTTC.

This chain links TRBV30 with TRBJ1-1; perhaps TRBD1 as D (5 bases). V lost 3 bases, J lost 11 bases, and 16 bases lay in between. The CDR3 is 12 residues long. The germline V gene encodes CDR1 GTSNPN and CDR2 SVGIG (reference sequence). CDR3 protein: CAWSTQQAVAFF. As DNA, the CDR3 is TGTGCCTGGAGCACACAACAGGCTGTTGCTTTCTTT.

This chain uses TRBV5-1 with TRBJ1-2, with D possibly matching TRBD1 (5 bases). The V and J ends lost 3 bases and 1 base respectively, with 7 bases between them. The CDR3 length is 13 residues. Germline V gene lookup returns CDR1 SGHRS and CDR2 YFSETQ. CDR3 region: CASSSTDNYGYTF. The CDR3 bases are TGCGCCAGCAGCTCGACAGATAACTATGGCTACACCTTC.

CDR3 sequence reads: CASSLPGGRSTDTQYF. The CDR3 DNA follows: TGTGCCAGCAGCCTACCCGGGGGGCGAAGCACAGATACGCAGTATTTT. The chain joins TRBV5-5 to TRBJ2-3, with D tentatively TRBD2 (7 bases). The CDR3 is made up of 16 amino acids. From germline, CDR1 is SGHKS and CDR2 YYEKEE (reference sequence). Deletions cut 4 bases from V and 0 bases from J, with 15 bases between.

The CDR3 bases are TGTGCCAGCAGCTTAGAGAGGGACACTGAAGCTTTCTTT. This gives the protein CASSLERDTEAFF. V gene TRBV7-8 combines with J gene TRBJ1-1; D gene unclear. Germline V gene sequence: CDR1 SGHVS, CDR2 FQNEAQ. V shed 1 base and J shed 3 bases, with 6 bases lying between them. The CDR3 sequence is 13 residues long.

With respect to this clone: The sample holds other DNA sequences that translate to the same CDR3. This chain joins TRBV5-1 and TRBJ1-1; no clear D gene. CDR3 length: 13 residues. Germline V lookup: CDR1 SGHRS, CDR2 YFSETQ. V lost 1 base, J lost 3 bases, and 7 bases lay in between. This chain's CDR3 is CASSLTVDTEAFF. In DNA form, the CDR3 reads TGCGCCAGCAGCTTGACAGTAGACACTGAAGCTTTCTTT. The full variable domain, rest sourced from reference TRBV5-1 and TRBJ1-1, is KAGVTQTPRYLIKTRGQQVTLSCSPISGHRSVSWYQQTPGQGLQFLFEYFSETQRNKGNFPGRFSGRQFSNSRSEMNVSTLELGDSALYLCASSLTVDTEAFFGQGTRLTVV.

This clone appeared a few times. The CDR3 DNA reads TGTGCCAGTAGCACAGACGGGACTAGCGGGGGGAATAGGAACAATGAGCAGTTCTTC. Its translation is CASSTDGTSGGNRNNEQFF. The genes are TRBV19 and TRBJ2-1, with 15 positions matching TRBD2. The trim removed 6 bases at V and 5 bases at J, leaving 14 bases unmatched. The CDR3 is made up of 19 amino acids. The germline V gene encodes CDR1 LNHDA and CDR2 SQIVND (reference sequence).

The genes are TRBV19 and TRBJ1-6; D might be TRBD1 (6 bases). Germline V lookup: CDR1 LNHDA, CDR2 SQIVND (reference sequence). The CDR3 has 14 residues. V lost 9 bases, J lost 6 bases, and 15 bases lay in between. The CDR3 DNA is TGTGCCAGCGCTGGACAGTCGATTAATTCACCCCTCCACTTT. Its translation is CASAGQSINSPLHF.

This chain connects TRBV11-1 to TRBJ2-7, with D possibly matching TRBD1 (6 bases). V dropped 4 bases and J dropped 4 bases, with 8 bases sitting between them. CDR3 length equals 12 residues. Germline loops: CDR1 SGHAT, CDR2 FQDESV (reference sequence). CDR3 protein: CASSSQGYEQYF. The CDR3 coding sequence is TGTGCCAGCAGCTCGCAGGGGTACGAGCAGTACTTC.

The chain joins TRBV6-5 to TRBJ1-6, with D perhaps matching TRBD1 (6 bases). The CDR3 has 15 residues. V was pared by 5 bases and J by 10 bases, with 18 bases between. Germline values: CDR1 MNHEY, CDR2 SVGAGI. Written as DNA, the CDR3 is TGTGCCAGCAGTCTAAGCCGGACAGCGAGGTCACCCCTCCACTTT. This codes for CASSLSRTARSPLHF.

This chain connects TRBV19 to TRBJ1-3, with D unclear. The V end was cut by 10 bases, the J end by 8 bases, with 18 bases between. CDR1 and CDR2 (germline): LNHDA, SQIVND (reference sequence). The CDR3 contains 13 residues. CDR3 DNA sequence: TGTGCCACCTCAGGCAGCCACGGGGACACCATATATTTT. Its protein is CATSGSHGDTIYF.

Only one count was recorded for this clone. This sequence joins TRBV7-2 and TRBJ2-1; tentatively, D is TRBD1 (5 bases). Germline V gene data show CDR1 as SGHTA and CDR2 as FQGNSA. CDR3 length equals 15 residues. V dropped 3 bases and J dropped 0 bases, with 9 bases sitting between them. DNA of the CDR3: TGTGCCAGCAGCTTCATCAGGGACTCCTACAATGAGCAGTTCTTC. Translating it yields CASSFIRDSYNEQFF.

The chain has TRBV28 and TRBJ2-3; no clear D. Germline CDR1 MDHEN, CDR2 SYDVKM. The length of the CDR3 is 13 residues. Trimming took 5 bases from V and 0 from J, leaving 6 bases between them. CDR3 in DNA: TGTGCCAGCAGTGTCCTTAGCACAGATACGCAGTATTTT. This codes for CASSVLSTDTQYF.

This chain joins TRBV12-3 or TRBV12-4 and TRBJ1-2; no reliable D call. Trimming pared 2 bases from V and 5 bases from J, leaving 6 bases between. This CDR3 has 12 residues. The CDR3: CASSLFPYGYTF. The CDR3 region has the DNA TGTGCCAGCAGTTTATTTCCTTATGGCTACACCTTC.

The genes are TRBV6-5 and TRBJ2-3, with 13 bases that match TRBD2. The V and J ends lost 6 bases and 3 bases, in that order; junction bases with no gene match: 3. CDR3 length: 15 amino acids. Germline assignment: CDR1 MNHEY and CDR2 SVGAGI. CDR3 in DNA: TGTGCCAGCAGGACTAGCGGGGGGCCAACAGATACGCAGTATTTT. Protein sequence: CASRTSGGPTDTQYF.

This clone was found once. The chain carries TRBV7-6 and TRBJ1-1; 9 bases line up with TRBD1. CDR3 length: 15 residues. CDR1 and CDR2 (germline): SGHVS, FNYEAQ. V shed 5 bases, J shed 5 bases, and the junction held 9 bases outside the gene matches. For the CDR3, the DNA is TGTGCCAGCAGCCCTACGACAGGGGGTCGGACTGAAGCTTTCTTT. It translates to CASSPTTGGRTEAFF.

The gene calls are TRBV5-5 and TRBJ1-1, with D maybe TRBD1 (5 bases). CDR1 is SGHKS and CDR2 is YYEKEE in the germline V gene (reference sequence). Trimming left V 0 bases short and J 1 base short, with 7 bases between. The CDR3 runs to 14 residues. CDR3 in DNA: TGTGCCAGCAGCTTGGTACAGGCGAACACTGAAGCTTTCTTT. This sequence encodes CASSLVQANTEAFF.

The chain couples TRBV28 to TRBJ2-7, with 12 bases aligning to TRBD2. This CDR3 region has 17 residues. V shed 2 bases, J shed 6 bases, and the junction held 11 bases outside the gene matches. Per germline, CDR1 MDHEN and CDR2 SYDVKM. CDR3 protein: CASSLDRRLAGAGEQYF. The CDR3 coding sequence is TGTGCCAGCAGTTTAGACAGAAGACTAGCGGGGGCGGGCGAGCAGTACTTC. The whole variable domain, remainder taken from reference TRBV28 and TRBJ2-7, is DVKVTQSSRYLVKRTGEKVFLECVQDMDHENMFWYRQDPGLGLRLIYFSYDVKMKEKGDIPEGYSVSREKKERFSLILESASTNQTSMYLCASSLDRRLAGAGEQYFGPGTRLTVT.

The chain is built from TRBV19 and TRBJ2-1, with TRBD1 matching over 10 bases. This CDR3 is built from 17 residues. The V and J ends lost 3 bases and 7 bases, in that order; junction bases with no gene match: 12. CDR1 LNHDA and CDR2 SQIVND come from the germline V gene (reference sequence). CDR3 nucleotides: TGTGCCAGTAGTATTCACGCCGACAGGGGGCTTAGGAATGAGCAGTTCTTC. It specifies CASSIHADRGLRNEQFF. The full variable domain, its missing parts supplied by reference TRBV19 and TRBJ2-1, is DGGITQSPKYLFRKEGQNVTLSCEQNLNHDAMYWYRQDPGQGLRLIYYSQIVNDFQKGDIAEGYSVSREKKESFPLTVTSAQKNPTAFYLCASSIHADRGLRNEQFFGPGTRLTVL.

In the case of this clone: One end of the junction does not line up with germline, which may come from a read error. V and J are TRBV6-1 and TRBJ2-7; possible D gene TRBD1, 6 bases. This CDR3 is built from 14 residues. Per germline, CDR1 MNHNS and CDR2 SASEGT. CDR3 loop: CASREEGVFHEQYF. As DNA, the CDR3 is TGTGCCAGCAGGGAAGAGGGGGTTTTCCACGAGCAGTACTTC.

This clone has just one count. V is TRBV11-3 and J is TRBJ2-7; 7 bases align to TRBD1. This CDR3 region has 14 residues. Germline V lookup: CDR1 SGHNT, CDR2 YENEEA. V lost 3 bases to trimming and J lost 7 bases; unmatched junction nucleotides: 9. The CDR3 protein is CASSLNSQGREQYF. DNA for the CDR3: TGTGCCAGCAGCTTGAACTCACAGGGGCGGGAGCAGTACTTC.

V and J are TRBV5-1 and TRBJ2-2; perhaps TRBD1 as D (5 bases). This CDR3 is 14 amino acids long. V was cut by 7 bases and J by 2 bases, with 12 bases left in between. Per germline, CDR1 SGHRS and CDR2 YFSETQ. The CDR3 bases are TGCGCCAGCTTCCCGACAGCTAACACCGGGGAGCTGTTTTTT. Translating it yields CASFPTANTGELFF. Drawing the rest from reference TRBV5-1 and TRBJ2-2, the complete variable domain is KAGVTQTPRYLIKTRGQQVTLSCSPISGHRSVSWYQQTPGQGLQFLFEYFSETQRNKGNFPGRFSGRQFSNSRSEMNVSTLELGDSALYLCASFPTANTGELFFGEGSRLTVL.